The subject of this entry is one TCR beta chain. Its antigen is as yet unknown. These data come from a study of cytomegalovirus exposure and HLA in healthy donors. TCRdb's copy holds only in-frame clones and misses some; the assay was immunoSEQ multiplex PCR. The sample records approximately 300,000 clones, 75% to 90% being singletons. Broader study findings: The CMV antigen specificity of a few CMV-associated chains was confirmed through in vitro analysis. Most TCR sequences proved rare, with some public TCRs found in many donors. Researchers counted around 160 TCR beta chains as cytomegalovirus-associated.

The germline V gene encodes CDR1 WSHSY and CDR2 SAAADI. This CDR3 is 13 amino acids long. V dropped 7 bases and J dropped 4; count of bases not matched to a gene: 2. The chain recombines TRBV10-2 with TRBJ2-7; 12 nucleotides agree with TRBD2. Material: PBMCs. This sequence was found in a young woman in good health and CMV-seronegative. The CDR3 nucleotides read TGCGCCAGCACCCTAGCGGGAGGGTACGAGCAGTACTTC. The encoded protein is CASTLAGGYEQYF.